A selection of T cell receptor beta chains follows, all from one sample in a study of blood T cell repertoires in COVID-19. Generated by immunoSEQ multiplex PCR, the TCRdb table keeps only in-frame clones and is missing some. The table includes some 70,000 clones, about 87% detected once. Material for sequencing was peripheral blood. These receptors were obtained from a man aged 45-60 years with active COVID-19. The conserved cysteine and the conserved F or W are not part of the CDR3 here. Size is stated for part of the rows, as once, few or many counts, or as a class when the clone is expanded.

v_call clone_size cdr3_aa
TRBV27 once ASSPTPSYGYT
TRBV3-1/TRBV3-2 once ASSQGASGGYEQY
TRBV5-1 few ASSPGTANTGELF
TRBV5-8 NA ASSLGNRGHGYT
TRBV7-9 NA ASSLAGAGDTQY
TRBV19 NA ASSIGQGGADTQY
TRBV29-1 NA SVAVAGQRANTGELF
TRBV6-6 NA ASSYSRGTNTEAF
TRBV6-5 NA ASRGTSTDTQY
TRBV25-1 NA ASSEARQGARSAEAF
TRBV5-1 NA ASSPTTGVGGYT
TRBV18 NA ASSPPDRGLADTQY
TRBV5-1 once ASSASSMYEQY
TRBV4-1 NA ASSQPYRGRYNEQF
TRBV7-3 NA ASSSRSYDQPQH
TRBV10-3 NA AISGLAKQETQY
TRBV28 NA ASTLFPSNERGNTGELF
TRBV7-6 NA ASSLNQGSTDTQY
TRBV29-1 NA SARGQEGSYEQY
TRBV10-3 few AISAGTGNTGELF
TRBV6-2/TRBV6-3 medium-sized ASSYSADNYGYT
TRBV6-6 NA ASSCGQETQY
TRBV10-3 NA AISEGGLPPGELF
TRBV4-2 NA ASSQGSEQF
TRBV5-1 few ASSLGRGSYEQY
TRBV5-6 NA ASSRTGDDYGYT
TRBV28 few ASSPPGLISYEQY
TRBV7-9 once ASSGGQLKPREQY
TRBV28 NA ASSLGQGWSGTEAF
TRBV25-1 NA ARPTGRGERAEAF
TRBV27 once ASSPGQGAVYGYT
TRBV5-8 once ASNFRGGATEAF
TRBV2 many ASTDGGGWGRVYEQY
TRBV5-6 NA ASSLETLAGGSGEQY
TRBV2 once ASSEGGADTQY
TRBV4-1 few ASSHAGTGAYEQY
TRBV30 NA AWSVGGAGNTIY
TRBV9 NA ASSVVDSGKPYEQY
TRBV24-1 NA ATGTATAQY
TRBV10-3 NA AIRPGQGSPEAF
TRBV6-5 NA ASRRLAGVADTQY
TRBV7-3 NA ASSLTGTGNTGELF
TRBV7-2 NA ASWGRAGEQY
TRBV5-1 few ASSLLGGDTGELF
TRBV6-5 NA ASSSGQTLNTEAF